This T cell receptor (beta chain) comes out of a study of blood T cell repertoires in COVID-19. V shed 2 bases, J shed 5 bases, and the junction held 6 bases outside the gene matches. This CDR3 contains 15 residues. Germline loops: CDR1 MNHEY, CDR2 SVGAGI. Methods used by the authors: Estimation of nucleated cell counts relied on the amplification of reference gene primers. Clones were sequenced by immunoSEQ multiplex PCR, and TCRdb holds only the in-frame ones, with some missing. V and J calls and clone size are given by that table; D and trimming were obtained from the DNA. This sample carries around 180,000 clones, about 88% of them seen once, and the ten largest clones take approximately 24%.

The sample consisted of peripheral blood. This chain connects TRBV6-5 to TRBJ1-5, with 7 bases that match TRBD1. This clonotype originated in a man aged 55-75 years with acute or convalescent COVID-19. The CDR3 DNA is TGTGCCAGCAGTTACGGCCAGGGGGACGATCAGCCCCAGCATTTT. Its translation: CASSYGQGDDQPQHF.